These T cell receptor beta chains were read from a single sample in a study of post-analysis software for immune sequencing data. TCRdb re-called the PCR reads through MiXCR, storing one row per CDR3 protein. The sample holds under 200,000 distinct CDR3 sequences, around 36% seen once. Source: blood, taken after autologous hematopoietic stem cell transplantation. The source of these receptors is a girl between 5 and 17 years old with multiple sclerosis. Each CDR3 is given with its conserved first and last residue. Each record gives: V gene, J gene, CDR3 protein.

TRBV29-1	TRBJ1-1	CSETDRVPTEAFF
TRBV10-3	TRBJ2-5	CAISGASGAGPQETQYF
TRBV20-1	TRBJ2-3	CSARGGGTKPSTDTQYF
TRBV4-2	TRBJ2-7	CASSQDLQGDTYEQYF
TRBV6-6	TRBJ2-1	CASSLQGPNEQFF
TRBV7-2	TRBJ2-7	CASSFVPGAAYEQYF
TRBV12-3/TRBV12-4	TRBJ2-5	CASSLRQRGEQYF
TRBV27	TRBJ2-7	CASSPGLAVPYEQYF
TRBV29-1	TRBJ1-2	CSVQGPGDYGYTF
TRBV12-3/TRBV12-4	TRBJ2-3	CASRGRGFTDTQYF
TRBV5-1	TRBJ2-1	CASSLKRETSVPMANEQFF
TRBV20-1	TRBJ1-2	CSARGQGSWDYGYTF
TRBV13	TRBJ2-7	CASSFRPRLAGVGYEQYF
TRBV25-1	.	CASSEYFPAEGATQYF
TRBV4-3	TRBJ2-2	CASSPQVPGLANTGELFF
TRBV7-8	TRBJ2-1	CASSYHRGNEQFF
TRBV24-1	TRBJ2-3	CATSRAGVADTQYF
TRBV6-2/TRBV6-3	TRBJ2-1	CASGGGPLSYNEQFF
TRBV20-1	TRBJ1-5	CSAARTGRSNQPQHF
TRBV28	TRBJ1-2	CASTSPSNYGYTF
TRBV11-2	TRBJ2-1	CASSDRLAGEQFF
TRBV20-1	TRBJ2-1	CSVRWELGGEQFF
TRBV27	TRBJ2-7	CASSWDRSREQYF
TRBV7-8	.	CASSLVGQGTYGYEQYF
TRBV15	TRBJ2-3	CATSRVSDIWGTDTQYF